These 18 T cell receptor beta chains share one sample of origin, sequenced in a study of cytomegalovirus exposure and HLA in healthy donors. Primers included in the PCR were 60 Vbeta and 13 Jbeta primers. The protocol was immunoSEQ multiplex PCR, while the TCRdb copy is restricted to in-frame clones and leaves out a portion. Among 150,000 to 250,000 clones, about 80% were seen once, and the ten largest hold under 2%. Material: PBMCs. Receptors were obtained from a man younger than 45 in good health and CMV-seronegative.

About this clone: One end of the junction does not line up with germline, which may come from a read error. The chain couples TRBV7-7 to TRBJ2-3; 10 bases fit TRBD2. There are 17 residues in the CDR3. Germline assignment: CDR1 SSHAT and CDR2 FNYEAQ (reference sequence). Here the CDR3 reads CASSLSASGSSTDTQYF. The DNA of the CDR3 is TGTGCTAGCAGCTTATCTGCTAGCGGGAGCAGCACAGATACGCAGTATTTT.

The chain uses TRBV6-1 and TRBJ2-7; D perhaps matches TRBD1 (6 bases). Germline V CDR1 and CDR2: MNHNS, SASEGT. The CDR3 length is 12 residues. V was pared by 6 bases and J by 4 bases, with 10 bases between. The CDR3: CASSVTGYEQYF. The CDR3, as DNA: TGTGCCAGCAGCGTAACAGGGTACGAGCAGTACTTC.

The chain recombines TRBV6-1 with TRBJ1-3, with 10 nucleotides matching TRBD1. This CDR3 is 15 amino acids long. With V trimmed by 6 bases and J by 0 bases, 2 bases remained unmatched. CDR1 and CDR2 (germline): MNHNS, SASEGT. The CDR3 DNA reads TGTGCCAGCAGGGGACAGGGGTCCTCTGGAAACACCATATATTTT. Its protein is CASRGQGSSGNTIYF.

This chain uses TRBV6-4 with TRBJ2-3; possible D gene TRBD2, 6 bases. V was pared by 6 bases and J by 4 bases, with 14 bases between. Per germline, CDR1 MRHNA and CDR2 SNTAGT. This CDR3 is 14 amino acids long. Written as DNA, the CDR3 is TGTGCCAGCAGCCCTGGGGGGAGCGCAGATACGCAGTATTTT. Its translation is CASSPGGSADTQYF.

V gene TRBV10-2 combines with J gene TRBJ2-7; D ambiguous. This CDR3 has 13 amino acids. The germline CDR1 and CDR2 sequences are WSHSY and SAAADI. V lost 0 bases and J lost 7, with 10 bases in between. The CDR3 is CASSESRFREQYF. The DNA for the CDR3 is TGCGCCAGCAGTGAGTCGAGATTTCGTGAGCAGTACTTC.

This rearrangement joins TRBV6-5 to TRBJ2-7; the match to TRBD2 covers 8 bases. The CDR3 is 15 amino acids. V gave up 2 bases and J gave up 5 bases; unmatched junction bases: 8. CDR1 and CDR2 (germline): MNHEY, SVGAGI. The CDR3 nucleotides read TGTGCCAGCAGTTACCCGGGACTAGGTTGGCACGAGCAGTACTTC. Protein: CASSYPGLGWHEQYF.

The chain carries TRBV10-1 and TRBJ1-2, with D possibly being TRBD1 (5 bases). The germline V and J ends were trimmed by 4 bases and 5 bases, with 11 bases remaining between them. This CDR3 has 13 residues. The germline gives CDR1 WNHNN, CDR2 SYGVQD (reference sequence). CDR3 bases: TGCGCCAGCAGTGGAATTGGGGGGTATGGCTACACCTTC. This codes for CASSGIGGYGYTF.

The chain employs TRBV29-1 and TRBJ1-3; TRBD1 aligns across 8 bases. The CDR3 is made up of 16 amino acids. J was trimmed by 0 bases and V by 1 base; bases with no gene match: 5. CDR1 and CDR2 from the germline V gene are SQVTM and ANQGSEA. CDR3 nucleotide sequence: TGCAGCGTTGAAGGGACAGGGCCGCGCTCTGGAAACACCATATATTTT. Translated, it gives CSVEGTGPRSGNTIYF.

The sample holds a few counts of this clone. V usage is TRBV5-5 and J usage is TRBJ2-3; 15 nucleotides match TRBD2. This CDR3 spans 19 amino acids. J lost 0 bases, V lost 4 bases, and 9 bases had no gene match. Germline CDR1 and CDR2: SGHKS and YYEKEE (reference sequence). CDR3 protein: CASSIGLAGGRSSTDTQYF. CDR3 bases: TGTGCCAGCAGCATAGGACTAGCGGGAGGGCGTTCTAGCACAGATACGCAGTATTTT.

The chain has TRBV9 and TRBJ2-3; no firm D call. Looked up from germline, CDR1 is SGDLS and CDR2 is YYNGEE. Trimming took 0 bases from V and 1 from J, leaving 3 bases between them. CDR3 length: 13 amino acids. The CDR3 DNA follows: TGTGCCAGCAGCGTAGTAGGCACAGATACGCAGTATTTT. This codes for CASSVVGTDTQYF. The full variable domain, rest sourced from reference TRBV9 and TRBJ2-3, is DSGVTQTPKHLITATGQRVTLRCSPRSGDLSVYWYQQSLDQGLQFLIQYYNGEERAKGNILERFSAQQFPDLHSELNLSSLELGDSALYFCASSVVGTDTQYFGPGTRLTVL.

The V call is TRBV7-9, the J call TRBJ2-3; D ambiguous. The CDR3 extends over 16 amino acids. Trimming pared 5 bases from V and 5 bases from J, leaving 20 bases between. Germline CDR1 SEHNR, CDR2 FQNEAQ (reference sequence). The CDR3, as DNA: TGTGCCAGCAGCCCTAGTCAAATGGAGACTTTAGATACGCAGTATTTT. It encodes CASSPSQMETLDTQYF.

This clone was observed a single time. V and J are TRBV9 and TRBJ1-4; D is unresolved. Germline V gene sequence: CDR1 SGDLS, CDR2 YYNGEE. The CDR3 extends over 15 amino acids. V lost 2 bases to trimming and J lost 0 bases, with 8 bases between them. Here the CDR3 reads CASSVDIATNEKLFF. The CDR3, as DNA: TGTGCCAGCAGCGTCGACATTGCAACTAATGAAAAACTGTTTTTT.

This clone was observed a handful of times. The chain is built from TRBV5-1 and TRBJ2-5; D call uncertain. Trimming took off 2 bases at V and 0 bases at J, with 8 bases between the two ends. Germline loops: CDR1 SGHRS, CDR2 YFSETQ. The CDR3 contains 14 residues. The chain's CDR3 is CASSFRGDQETQYF. CDR3 coding DNA: TGCGCCAGCAGCTTTCGAGGAGACCAAGAGACCCAGTACTTC.

Only one count was recorded for this clone. V and J are TRBV2 and TRBJ1-1; D remains ambiguous. Germline V gene sequence: CDR1 SNHLY, CDR2 FYNNEI. With 10 bases removed from V and 1 base from J, the gap between germline ends came to 7 bases. This CDR3 is built from 11 residues. CDR3 nucleotides: TGTGCCACCGCGCGGAACACTGAAGCTTTCTTT. This gives the protein CATARNTEAFF. Filled out from reference TRBV2 and TRBJ1-1, the complete variable domain reads EPEVTQTPSHQVTQMGQEVILRCVPISNHLYFYWYRQILGQKVEFLVSFYNNEISEKSEIFDDQFSVERPDGSNFTLKIRSTKLEDSAMYFCATARNTEAFFGQGTRLTVV.

CDR3 bases: TGTGCCAGCAGTTTGTCGGGGGACTACAATGAGCAGTTCTTC. Protein: CASSLSGDYNEQFF. J is TRBJ2-1 and V is TRBV25-1, with D maybe TRBD2 (6 bases). Germline values: CDR1 MGHDK, CDR2 SYGVNS. The CDR3 has 14 residues. V gave up 5 bases and J gave up 3 bases, with 11 bases separating them.

The rearrangement uses TRBV9 and TRBJ1-2; 10 bases match TRBD1. The CDR3 totals 16 residues. Germline CDR1 and CDR2: SGDLS and YYNGEE. Trimming cost V 0 bases and J 6 bases; bases outside gene matches: 8. CDR3 region: CASSVASGQGLDGYTF. The CDR3 nucleotides read TGTGCCAGCAGCGTAGCTTCGGGACAGGGGTTGGATGGCTACACCTTC.

V usage is TRBV6-5 and J usage is TRBJ2-6; weak D call: TRBD1 (5 bases). V shed 6 bases and J shed 0 bases, with 6 bases lying between them. There are 14 residues in the CDR3. Looked up from germline, CDR1 is MNHEY and CDR2 is SVGAGI. In DNA, the CDR3 is TGTGCCAGCAGAGACAGCTCTGGGGCCAACGTCCTGACTTTC. Protein product: CASRDSSGANVLTF.

CDR3 sequence: CASSQGAMNTEAFF. CDR3 DNA: TGCGCCAGCAGCCAGGGGGCCATGAACACTGAAGCTTTCTTT. The chain links TRBV4-1 to TRBJ1-1, with D possibly matching TRBD1 (6 bases). CDR3 length equals 14 residues. V shed 3 bases and J shed 0 bases, with 8 bases lying between them. Germline V gene sequence: CDR1 MGHRA, CDR2 YSYEKL.